This T cell receptor beta chain was retrieved from a study of OX40 agonist ivuxolimab in advanced cancers. The repertoire was sequenced with immunoSEQ multiplex PCR; TCRdb's copy has only in-frame clones and lacks some. Among 61,000 or so clones listed, around 86% were seen once. V gave up 1 base and J gave up 3 bases, with 16 bases separating them. CDR3 length: 16 amino acids. The V gene's germline CDR1 is SGHDN and CDR2 FVKESK. This chain uses TRBV14 with TRBJ2-7, with D perhaps TRBD1 (5 bases). This clonotype originated in an adult with an advanced solid tumor such as melanoma, head and neck, liver or kidney cancer. The sample consisted of CD4+ or CD8+ T cells sorted from blood, taken in a trial of the OX40 agonist ivuxolimab. In DNA form, the CDR3 reads TGTGCCAGCAGCCAAGCATGGACCCAGGGCATCTACGAGCAGTACTTC. This codes for CASSQAWTQGIYEQYF.